One sample yielded the 14 T cell receptor beta chains listed below, sequenced in a study of T cells after yellow fever vaccination. TCRdb re-called the 5' RACE reads through MiXCR, storing one row per CDR3 protein. The sample holds 500,000 to 550,000 distinct CDR3 sequences, around a fifth seen once. Here the sequenced sample was PBMCs, taken around 3 weeks after the first yellow fever vaccination. The receptors were sampled from a man aged 18-30 years who received the YFV17D yellow fever vaccine.

The V call is TRBV6-2 or TRBV6-3, the J call TRBJ2-1; 11 nucleotides match TRBD1. The CDR3 is 16 amino acids. Trimming took 0 bases from V and 8 from J; bases not matched to a gene: 6. CDR1 and CDR2 from the germline V gene are MNHEY and SVGEGT. CDR3 residues: CASSYSPRTGGHEQFF. As DNA, the CDR3 is TGTGCCAGCAGTTACTCCCCTCGGACAGGGGGCCATGAGCAGTTCTTC.

The chain carries TRBV3-1 and TRBJ2-7; 7 positions agree with TRBD1. J lost 1 base, V lost 4 bases, and 7 bases had no gene match. CDR1 and CDR2 from the germline V gene are LGHDT and YNNKEL (reference sequence). The CDR3 length is 15 residues. This chain's CDR3 is CASSRRDRSSYEQYF. As DNA, the CDR3 is TGTGCCAGCAGCCGCAGGGACAGATCGTCCTACGAGCAGTACTTC.

This clonotype was observed a few times. V and J are TRBV10-2 and TRBJ2-5, with 7 bases identical to TRBD1. The germline CDR1 and CDR2 sequences are WSHSY and SAAADI. This CDR3 comprises 16 residues. Trimming at V came to 5 bases and at J to 2 bases, leaving 11 bases not matched to a gene. The CDR3 loop reads CASSKPPGTEQETQYF. The CDR3 DNA is TGCGCCAGCAGTAAGCCTCCGGGGACAGAACAAGAGACCCAGTACTTC.

The chain carries TRBV20-1 and TRBJ1-1; D is undetermined. The V end was cut by 4 bases, the J end by 0 bases, with 3 bases between. The germline gives CDR1 DFQATT, CDR2 SNEGSKA (reference sequence). The CDR3 spans 11 residues. In nucleotides, the CDR3 is TGCAGTGCTATTCTGAACACTGAAGCTTTCTTT. This gives the protein CSAILNTEAFF.

This chain links TRBV11-1 with TRBJ2-7, with D tentatively TRBD1 (6 bases). CDR3 length equals 15 residues. Trimming stripped 2 bases from V and 0 bases from J, with 11 bases between. Germline V gene data show CDR1 as SGHAT and CDR2 as FQDESV (reference sequence). The CDR3 is CASSLRDTSSYEQYF. The CDR3 DNA reads TGTGCCAGCAGCTTAAGGGACACGTCCTCCTACGAGCAGTACTTC.

A few counts support this clonotype. The genes are TRBV12-3 or TRBV12-4 and TRBJ1-1, with D possibly TRBD1 on 5 matching bases. The CDR3 runs 11 residues. Trimming stripped 6 bases from V and 10 bases from J, with 12 bases between. This CDR3 is CASRGEALAFF. CDR3 coding DNA: TGTGCCAGCAGGGGGGAAGCTTTAGCTTTCTTT.

The chain carries TRBV4-1 and TRBJ1-4; D remains ambiguous. This CDR3 spans 12 amino acids. V was trimmed by 3 bases and J by 8 bases, leaving 7 bases between them. Germline loops: CDR1 MGHRA, CDR2 YSYEKL. CDR3 sequence (DNA): TGCGCCAGCAGCCAGATCAGGGAAAAACTGTTTTTT. Its protein product is CASSQIREKLFF.

The chain couples TRBV4-1 to TRBJ1-5; D not resolved. The CDR3 runs 14 residues. V lost 1 base to trimming and J lost 2 bases, with 6 bases between them. CDR1 is MGHRA, CDR2 YSYEKL, per germline. CDR3 coding DNA: TGCGCCAGCAGCCAAGGTCACGGCAATCAGCCCCAGCATTTT. This codes for CASSQGHGNQPQHF.

This clonotype was seen only a few times. The genes are TRBV12-3 or TRBV12-4 and TRBJ1-3; D is undetermined. The CDR3 is 12 residues long. Trimming left V 6 bases short and J 5 bases short, with 8 bases between. CDR3: CASSPRRNTIYF. The CDR3 nucleotides are TGTGCCAGCAGCCCAAGGAGAAACACCATATATTTT.

The rearrangement joins TRBV6-2 or TRBV6-3 to TRBJ2-7; D might be TRBD1 (5 bases). CDR1 and CDR2 (germline): MNHEY, SVGEGT. Trimming left V 2 bases short and J 3 bases short, with 11 bases between. The CDR3 totals 14 residues. The CDR3 reads CASSYPGQHYEQYF. The CDR3, as DNA: TGTGCCAGCAGTTACCCTGGACAACACTACGAGCAGTACTTC.

This clonotype showed up many times. CDR3 loop: CSATGEWGEKLFF. The CDR3 coding sequence is TGCAGTGCCACAGGGGAATGGGGTGAAAAACTGTTTTTT. The rearrangement uses TRBV20-1 and TRBJ1-4; 7 positions agree with TRBD1. Trimming at V came to 6 bases and at J to 7 bases, leaving 8 bases not matched to a gene. The V gene's germline CDR1 is DFQATT and CDR2 SNEGSKA (reference sequence). The CDR3 runs to 13 residues.

V and J are TRBV3-1 and TRBJ1-2, with D hard to call. The CDR3 is 14 amino acids. V was trimmed by 3 bases and J by 8 bases, leaving 16 bases between them. Germline loops: CDR1 LGHDT, CDR2 YNNKEL (reference sequence). The CDR3 DNA reads TGTGCCAGCAGCCATCCCGGCCAAGCCCTAGGCTACACCTTC. Translating it yields CASSHPGQALGYTF.

The V call is TRBV11-1, the J call TRBJ2-5, with 13 bases identical to TRBD2. V was pared by 4 bases and J by 4 bases, with 9 bases of the junction left unmatched. Germline CDR1 reads SGHAT; CDR2 reads FQDESV (reference sequence). This CDR3 has 17 amino acids. This CDR3 is CASSSGTSGAGIETQYF. The DNA for the CDR3 is TGTGCCAGCAGCTCCGGGACTAGCGGGGCAGGCATAGAGACCCAGTACTTC.

The chain uses TRBV15 and TRBJ1-4; D is unclear. The germline CDR1 and CDR2 sequences are LNHNV and YYDKDF (reference sequence). Trimming pared 0 bases from V and 8 bases from J, leaving 13 bases between. The CDR3 extends over 15 amino acids. CDR3 DNA sequence: TGTGCCACCAGCAGAGATTCCTCCGGGGTGGAAAAACTGTTTTTT. Protein product: CATSRDSSGVEKLFF.